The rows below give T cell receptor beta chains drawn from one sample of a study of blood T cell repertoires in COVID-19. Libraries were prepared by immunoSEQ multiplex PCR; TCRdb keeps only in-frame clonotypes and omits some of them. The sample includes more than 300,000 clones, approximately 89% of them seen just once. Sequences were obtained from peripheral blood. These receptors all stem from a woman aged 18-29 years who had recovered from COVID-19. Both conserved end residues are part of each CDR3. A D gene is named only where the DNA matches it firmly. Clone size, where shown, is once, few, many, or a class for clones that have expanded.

CDR3aa: CASSLVESGELFF; CDR3nt: TGTGCCAGCAGCTTAGTAGAGAGCGGGGAGCTGTTTTTT; d_gene: NA; abundance: NA; j_gene: TRBJ2-2; v_gene: TRBV7-2
CDR3aa: CASSPPSQETQYF; CDR3nt: TGTGCCAGCTCACCACCCAGTCAAGAGACCCAGTACTTC; d_gene: NA; abundance: NA; j_gene: TRBJ2-5; v_gene: TRBV18
CDR3aa: CASSTSGQSYNEQFF; CDR3nt: TGTGCCAGCAGCACCTCGGGACAATCCTACAATGAGCAGTTCTTC; d_gene: NA; abundance: NA; j_gene: TRBJ2-1; v_gene: TRBV7-8
CDR3aa: CASSQGGPGQKGAGVAYNEQFF; CDR3nt: TGCGCCAGCAGCCAAGGGGGTCCGGGACAGAAAGGAGCGGGAGTGGCCTACAATGAGCAGTTCTTC; d_gene: NA; abundance: NA; j_gene: TRBJ2-1; v_gene: TRBV4-1
CDR3aa: CASSLGPGVSYNEQFF; CDR3nt: TGTGCCAGCAGCTTAGGGCCCGGGGTATCCTACAATGAGCAGTTCTTC; d_gene: NA; abundance: once; j_gene: TRBJ2-1; v_gene: TRBV11-3
CDR3aa: CASSRTGGNTEAFF; CDR3nt: TGTGCCAGCAGCAGGACAGGGGGCAACACTGAAGCTTTCTTT; d_gene: TRBD1; abundance: NA; j_gene: TRBJ1-1; v_gene: TRBV5-8
CDR3aa: CASRLTGGHNEQFF; CDR3nt: TGTGCCAGCAGACTGACGGGGGGCCACAATGAGCAGTTCTTC; d_gene: NA; abundance: NA; j_gene: TRBJ2-1; v_gene: TRBV5-8
CDR3aa: CASSQKSGGSSYNEQFF; CDR3nt: TGCGCCAGCAGCCAAAAAAGCGGGGGGAGCTCCTACAATGAGCAGTTCTTC; d_gene: TRBD2; abundance: once; j_gene: TRBJ2-1; v_gene: TRBV4-1
CDR3aa: CASSASRSTDTQYF; CDR3nt: TGCGCCAGCAGCGCTAGCAGAAGCACAGATACGCAGTATTTT; d_gene: NA; abundance: NA; j_gene: TRBJ2-3; v_gene: TRBV5-1
CDR3aa: CASSLRGNYGYTF; CDR3nt: TGTGCCAGCAGCTTACGGGGGAACTATGGCTACACCTTC; d_gene: NA; abundance: NA; j_gene: TRBJ1-2; v_gene: TRBV7-8
CDR3aa: CASSPPGQGSTNEKLFF; CDR3nt: TGCGCCAGCAGCCCACCGGGACAGGGGTCAACTAATGAAAAACTGTTTTTT; d_gene: TRBD1; abundance: NA; j_gene: TRBJ1-4; v_gene: TRBV5-1
CDR3aa: CAWSLPGSNSPLHF; CDR3nt: TGTGCCTGGAGTCTCCCCGGTTCGAATTCACCCCTCCACTTT; d_gene: NA; abundance: NA; j_gene: TRBJ1-6; v_gene: TRBV30
CDR3aa: CASSQDRGLAGGPGGSTGELFF; CDR3nt: TGCGCCAGCAGCCAAGACCGCGGACTAGCGGGAGGGCCAGGAGGTAGCACCGGGGAGCTGTTTTTT; d_gene: TRBD2; abundance: once; j_gene: TRBJ2-2; v_gene: TRBV4-1
CDR3aa: CASRREGTQYF; CDR3nt: TGTGCCAGCAGACGGGAGGGGACGCAGTATTTT; d_gene: TRBD2; abundance: NA; j_gene: TRBJ2-3; v_gene: TRBV6-5
CDR3aa: CASSSKVRDSVYGYTF; CDR3nt: TGTGCCAGCAGCTCGAAGGTTCGGGACTCCGTTTATGGCTACACCTTC; d_gene: NA; abundance: NA; j_gene: TRBJ1-2; v_gene: TRBV7-2
CDR3aa: CAIRKAGGDNEQFF; CDR3nt: TGTGCCATCAGAAAAGCGGGAGGGGACAATGAGCAGTTCTTC; d_gene: TRBD2; abundance: once; j_gene: TRBJ2-1; v_gene: TRBV10-3
CDR3aa: CASSPGTDLAKNIQYF; CDR3nt: TGTGCCAGCAGCCCGGGGACAGATCTAGCCAAAAACATTCAGTACTTC; d_gene: TRBD1; abundance: once; j_gene: TRBJ2-4; v_gene: TRBV5-6
CDR3aa: CASSQGVGSGYGYTF; CDR3nt: TGCGCCAGCAGCCAAGGGGTGGGGTCGGGATATGGCTACACCTTC; d_gene: NA; abundance: NA; j_gene: TRBJ1-2; v_gene: TRBV4-3
CDR3aa: CAARTGGNDMLFF; CDR3nt: TGCGCCGCCCGGACAGGGGGTAATGATATGCTGTTTTTT; d_gene: TRBD1; abundance: NA; j_gene: TRBJ1-4; v_gene: TRBV5-1
CDR3aa: CASSLTGVHNEQFF; CDR3nt: TGTGCCAGCAGTTTGACAGGGGTCCACAATGAGCAGTTCTTC; d_gene: TRBD1; abundance: NA; j_gene: TRBJ2-1; v_gene: TRBV6-2/TRBV6-3
CDR3aa: CASSLRTANTGELFF; CDR3nt: TGTGCCAGCAGCTTAAGGACAGCGAACACCGGGGAGCTGTTTTTT; d_gene: NA; abundance: NA; j_gene: TRBJ2-2; v_gene: TRBV13
CDR3aa: CASSPTSLSYNEQFF; CDR3nt: TGTGCCAGCAGCCCGACTAGCCTCTCCTACAATGAGCAGTTCTTC; d_gene: TRBD2; abundance: NA; j_gene: TRBJ2-1; v_gene: TRBV5-4
CDR3aa: CASSLQGYNEQFF; CDR3nt: TGCGCCAGCAGCTTGCAGGGATACAATGAGCAGTTCTTC; d_gene: NA; abundance: NA; j_gene: TRBJ2-1; v_gene: TRBV5-1
CDR3aa: CASSSGAYTGELFF; CDR3nt: TGTGCCAGCAGTAGCGGTGCTTACACCGGGGAGCTGTTTTTT; d_gene: NA; abundance: NA; j_gene: TRBJ2-2; v_gene: TRBV6-4
CDR3aa: CASSLGRGQETQYF; CDR3nt: TGTGCCAGCAGCTTGGGAAGGGGTCAAGAGACCCAGTACTTC; d_gene: NA; abundance: once; j_gene: TRBJ2-5; v_gene: TRBV5-5
CDR3aa: CAISESRDRNEKLFF; CDR3nt: TGTGCCATCAGTGAGTCCCGGGACAGGAATGAAAAACTGTTTTTT; d_gene: TRBD1; abundance: once; j_gene: TRBJ1-4; v_gene: TRBV10-3
CDR3aa: CASSHRDSYGYTF; CDR3nt: TGTGCCAGCAGCCACCGGGACAGCTATGGCTACACCTTC; d_gene: TRBD1; abundance: NA; j_gene: TRBJ1-2; v_gene: TRBV3-1/TRBV3-2
CDR3aa: CASSSTPRTGIGETQYF; CDR3nt: TGTGCCAGCAGCTCGACCCCGAGGACAGGGATCGGGGAGACCCAGTACTTC; d_gene: TRBD1; abundance: NA; j_gene: TRBJ2-5; v_gene: TRBV7-6
CDR3aa: CASGTGNTGELFF; CDR3nt: TGTGCCTCCGGGACTGGTAACACCGGGGAGCTGTTTTTT; d_gene: NA; abundance: NA; j_gene: TRBJ2-2; v_gene: TRBV7-9
CDR3aa: CASSGGGAAFTDTQYF; CDR3nt: TGTGCCAGCAGCGGCGGCGGCGCAGCTTTCACAGATACGCAGTATTTT; d_gene: NA; abundance: NA; j_gene: TRBJ2-3; v_gene: TRBV3-1/TRBV3-2
CDR3aa: CASSQDRGANEKLFF; CDR3nt: TGCGCCAGCAGCCAAGACAGGGGGGCTAATGAAAAACTGTTTTTT; d_gene: TRBD1; abundance: NA; j_gene: TRBJ1-4; v_gene: TRBV4-3
CDR3aa: CASSVTGARRETQYF; CDR3nt: TGTGCCAGCAGCGTGACAGGGGCCCGGAGGGAGACCCAGTACTTC; d_gene: TRBD1; abundance: NA; j_gene: TRBJ2-5; v_gene: TRBV9
CDR3aa: CASSIGGSFSGNTIYF; CDR3nt: TGTGCCAGTAGTATAGGAGGCAGCTTCTCTGGAAACACCATATATTTT; d_gene: NA; abundance: NA; j_gene: TRBJ1-3; v_gene: TRBV19
CDR3aa: CASSVTGSAKNIQYF; CDR3nt: TGTGCCAGTAGTGTGACAGGGTCGGCCAAAAACATTCAGTACTTC; d_gene: TRBD1; abundance: NA; j_gene: TRBJ2-4; v_gene: TRBV19
CDR3aa: CASSESGRSSYNEQFF; CDR3nt: TGCGCCAGCAGTGAGTCTGGGAGGAGCTCCTACAATGAGCAGTTCTTC; d_gene: NA; abundance: NA; j_gene: TRBJ2-1; v_gene: TRBV10-2
CDR3aa: CASSLTGTGEIMRTEAFF; CDR3nt: TGTGCCAGCTCACTAACCGGGACAGGGGAAATTATGCGCACTGAAGCTTTCTTT; d_gene: TRBD1; abundance: NA; j_gene: TRBJ1-1; v_gene: TRBV18
CDR3aa: CASSPGVSYGYTF; CDR3nt: TGTGCCAGCAGCCCAGGGGTTTCCTATGGCTACACCTTC; d_gene: NA; abundance: NA; j_gene: TRBJ1-2; v_gene: TRBV7-2
CDR3aa: CASSLRENNSPLHF; CDR3nt: TGCGCCAGCAGCTTGAGGGAGAATAATTCACCCCTCCACTTT; d_gene: NA; abundance: NA; j_gene: TRBJ1-6; v_gene: TRBV5-1
CDR3aa: CASSLNRRLAGETQYF; CDR3nt: TGTGCCAGCAGTCTGAACCGGAGGCTAGCGGGAGAGACCCAGTACTTC; d_gene: TRBD2; abundance: once; j_gene: TRBJ2-5; v_gene: TRBV6-6
CDR3aa: CASSSGQGVNEQFF; CDR3nt: TGTGCCAGCAGTTCGGGACAGGGGGTAAATGAGCAGTTCTTC; d_gene: TRBD1; abundance: once; j_gene: TRBJ2-1; v_gene: TRBV27
CDR3aa: CASSKTGERANEKLFF; CDR3nt: TGTGCCAGCAGTAAAACAGGGGAAAGAGCTAATGAAAAACTGTTTTTT; d_gene: TRBD1; abundance: NA; j_gene: TRBJ1-4; v_gene: TRBV2